The T cell receptor (beta chain) under discussion was sequenced for a study of vaccination and CD4 T cells after COVID-19. The Oncomine TCR Beta short-read assay was applied to DNA of cultured CD4+ T cells. Each CDR3 protein is one row after TCRdb ran MiXCR on the PCR reads. Of more than 15,000 distinct CDR3 sequences in the sample, 40% to 50% are singletons; the top ten hold 3.5% to 4%. This sample's treatment: roughly 10-day PBMC culture with coronavirus spike peptide pools or control peptides (ViraFEST assay). The germline gives CDR1 LNHDA, CDR2 SQIVND (reference sequence). CDR3 length: 13 residues. Trimming took 5 bases from V and 7 from J; bases not matched to a gene: 3. This clonotype has more than one count but fewer than ten. The target antigen is unknown.

The sequenced sample consisted of CD4+ T cells from blood, cultured in vitro. This clonotype was sampled from a human donor who had recovered from COVID-19. The chain combines TRBV19 with TRBJ2-1; TRBD1 matches at 9 bases. The CDR3 sequence is CASSDDRGNEQFF. DNA for the CDR3: TGTGCCAGTAGTGATGACAGGGGGAATGAGCAGTTCTTC.